Each of the 2 T cell receptor beta chains below was sequenced from the same sample in a study of blood T cell repertoires in COVID-19. Profiling relied on immunoSEQ multiplex PCR, and the TCRdb table lists in-frame clones only, not all of them. The sample comprises under 95,000 clones, 87% of which are singletons, and about 5.2% rests with the top ten. Sequenced material: peripheral blood. The receptor set was obtained from a man aged 55 to 70 with acute or convalescent COVID-19.

CDR3 in DNA: TGTGCCAGCAGCGTAGTACCCCGACAGGGTAGCAATCAGCCCCAGCATTTT. It is translated as CASSVVPRQGSNQPQHF. V usage is TRBV9 and J usage is TRBJ1-5; TRBD1 aligns across 7 bases. This CDR3 region has 17 residues. Germline lookup yields CDR1 SGDLS and CDR2 YYNGEE. With V trimmed by 0 bases and J by 0 bases, 6 bases remained unmatched. The variable domain in full, with the rest retrieved from reference TRBV9 and TRBJ1-5, is DSGVTQTPKHLITATGQRVTLRCSPRSGDLSVYWYQQSLDQGLQFLIQYYNGEERAKGNILERFSAQQFPDLHSELNLSSLELGDSALYFCASSVVPRQGSNQPQHFGDGTRLSIL.

The J gene is TRBJ2-2, the V gene TRBV7-8; 9 bases map to TRBD2. Trimming took 8 bases from V and 5 from J; bases not matched to a gene: 6. The V gene's germline CDR1 is SGHVS and CDR2 FQNEAQ. The CDR3 is 14 residues long. CDR3 in DNA: TGTGCCAGCGGGCGGGAGGGAGGAACCGGGGAGCTGTTTTTT. Its protein product is CASGREGGTGELFF.